The 14 T cell receptor beta chains presented below share a single source sample, sequenced in a study of response to subunit inactivated influenza vaccine. Via MiXCR, TCRdb re-called the RT-PCR reads, giving one row per CDR3 protein. The table shows about 800,000 distinct CDR3 sequences, with 21% occurring only once. The specimen comprised PBMCs from blood, sampled approximately 5 days after vaccination. Every receptor here comes from a man over 45 who received an inactivated influenza vaccine.

Many counts were recorded for this clonotype. The chain recombines TRBV5-6 with TRBJ2-4; TRBD1 might be the D (6 bases). Germline loops: CDR1 SGHDT, CDR2 YYEEEE. This CDR3 has 14 amino acids. Trimming cost V 0 bases and J 6 bases, with 10 bases left between them. The CDR3 loop is CASSLGQGLNIQYF. The DNA for the CDR3 is TGTGCCAGCAGCTTGGGGCAGGGGTTAAACATTCAGTACTTC.

The chain uses TRBV12-5 and TRBJ1-1; 7 bases match TRBD1. J was trimmed by 4 bases and V by 1 base; bases with no gene match: 0. From germline, CDR1 is LGHNT and CDR2 FRNRAP. The length of the CDR3 is 13 residues. DNA for the CDR3: TGTGCTAGTGGTTTGGCAGGGGGCACTGAAGCTTTCTTT. Translated: CASGLAGGTEAFF.

The chain is built from TRBV20-1 and TRBJ2-3, with 11 bases that match TRBD2. This CDR3 contains 16 residues. The J segment lost 3 bases and the V segment lost 3 bases, leaving 8 bases of the junction unmatched. Germline CDR1 reads DFQATT; CDR2 reads SNEGSKA (reference sequence). CDR3 DNA sequence: TGCAGTGCTAGCAATCGACTAGCGGGGAATACAGATACGCAGTATTTT. It is translated as CSASNRLAGNTDTQYF.

The V call is TRBV12-3 or TRBV12-4, the J call TRBJ2-7; perhaps TRBD1 as D (7 bases). The length of the CDR3 is 16 residues. V was clipped by 6 bases and J by 2 bases, with 20 bases between them. The CDR3 loop reads CASRPGGSDSPYEQYF. The CDR3 DNA sequence: TGTGCCAGCAGACCAGGGGGGTCAGATTCACCCTACGAGCAGTACTTC.

The J gene is TRBJ2-1, the V gene TRBV6-1, with 7 nucleotides matching TRBD2. Germline V gene sequence: CDR1 MNHNS, CDR2 SASEGT. The CDR3 loop spans 15 amino acids. Trimming removed 5 bases from V and 2 bases from J; junction bases left unmatched: 6. CDR3 DNA: TGTGCCAGCAGTCGGACTAGGCGGGCCTACAATGAGCAGTTCTTC. Translated: CASSRTRRAYNEQFF.

V is TRBV25-1 and J is TRBJ2-5, with D possibly matching TRBD1 (6 bases). V gave up 4 bases and J gave up 3 bases, with 24 bases separating them. This CDR3 spans 18 amino acids. Germline CDR1 MGHDK, CDR2 SYGVNS. This chain's CDR3 is CASSVTRRGQMPKETQYF. The DNA for the CDR3 is TGTGCCAGCAGTGTTACCCGTCGTGGACAGATGCCAAAAGAGACCCAGTACTTC.

This clonotype was seen more than once but under ten times. The chain combines TRBV12-3 or TRBV12-4 with TRBJ2-7; perhaps TRBD2 as D (5 bases). This CDR3 is 13 amino acids long. Deletions cut 5 bases from V and 2 bases from J, with 10 bases between. The CDR3 DNA reads TGTGCCAGCAGTCCTAGCAGCCCCTACGAGCAGTACTTC. Amino acid sequence: CASSPSSPYEQYF.

This clonotype has more than one count but fewer than ten. The chain couples TRBV9 to TRBJ2-3; possible D gene TRBD2, 6 bases. With 3 bases removed from V and 4 bases from J, the gap between germline ends came to 21 bases. CDR1 is SGDLS, CDR2 YYNGEE, per germline. The CDR3 covers 17 residues. In DNA form, the CDR3 reads TGTGCCAGCAGCGAAAGAAGACTAGAGATGGGTGCAGATACGCAGTATTTT. Translation: CASSERRLEMGADTQYF.

The rearrangement links TRBV12-3 or TRBV12-4 to TRBJ1-2; TRBD1 matches at 7 bases. The CDR3 contains 13 residues. V dropped 6 bases and J dropped 7; count of bases not matched to a gene: 8. The CDR3 DNA reads TGTGCCAGCAGCCTACAGGGGATTGGTGGCTACACCTTC. It yields the protein CASSLQGIGGYTF.

J is TRBJ2-7 and V is TRBV6-2 or TRBV6-3; the match to TRBD2 covers 8 bases. CDR3 length: 17 residues. Germline V gene data show CDR1 as MNHEY and CDR2 as SVGEGT. V was clipped by 4 bases and J by 0 bases; unmatched bases: 11. The CDR3 reads CASSSPRLAPSSYEQYF. CDR3 nucleotides: TGTGCCAGCAGTTCTCCCAGACTAGCGCCGAGCTCCTACGAGCAGTACTTC.

This clonotype came up a few times. The gene calls are TRBV15 and TRBJ2-3; TRBD2 matches 13 bases. Unmatched junction bases numbered 6, after V lost 3 bases and J lost 0 bases. The CDR3 sequence is 18 residues long. Per germline, CDR1 LNHNV and CDR2 YYDKDF (reference sequence). CDR3: CATSSGTSGEPSTDTQYF. DNA for the CDR3: TGTGCCACCAGCAGTGGGACTAGCGGGGAGCCAAGCACAGATACGCAGTATTTT.

V is TRBV7-2 and J is TRBJ2-3, with 8 bases lining up with TRBD2. This CDR3 region has 16 residues. J was trimmed by 1 base and V by 5 bases; bases with no gene match: 8. Germline CDR1 SGHTA, CDR2 FQGNSA. CDR3 nucleotide sequence: TGTGCCAGCAGCCCGGGGGGGGAGGGCGGCACAGATACGCAGTATTTT. Translated, it gives CASSPGGEGGTDTQYF.

This clonotype occurred once. V usage is TRBV20-1 and J usage is TRBJ2-3, with D unresolved. V shed 4 bases and J shed 2 bases, with 10 bases lying between them. The length of the CDR3 is 13 residues. CDR1 DFQATT and CDR2 SNEGSKA come from the germline V gene (reference sequence). CDR3 sequence: CSANLPHTDTQYF. CDR3 DNA: TGCAGTGCTAATCTGCCCCACACAGATACGCAGTATTTT.

The chain employs TRBV12-3 or TRBV12-4 and TRBJ2-4, with 9 bases that match TRBD2. This CDR3 has 21 amino acids. V shed 3 bases and J 0 bases; nucleotides not matched to a gene: 18. DNA for the CDR3: TGTGCCAGCAGTTTCGTCACCTTACCCCTTAGCGGGAGCGTAGCCAAAAACATTCAGTACTTC. Translating gives CASSFVTLPLSGSVAKNIQYF.